The T cell receptor beta chain under discussion was sequenced for a study of beta chain features in type 1 diabetes. General observations from the study: In the patient group, naive, central memory and Treg TCRB repertoires seemed more alike than in the healthy donor group. Shorter TCRB CDR3s, moderately but significantly so, marked every one of the four CD4+ subsets in Type 1 diabetes patients.

Expressed TCRB transcripts got sequenced, as all isolated RNA was reverse transcribed. Here immunoSEQ multiplex PCR was the method, and the copy in TCRdb shows in-frame clones only, minus some. The sample lists about 900,000 clones, 17% seen once, with around 0.02% in the top ten. Every participating donor gave one draw, a heparinised blood sample averaging roughly 0.12 L. Cell sorting via CD45RO/CCR7/CD25/CD127/CD95/CD27 was performed to obtain CD4+ naive, central memory, regulatory and stem cell-like memory cells. As regards this clone: As yet, its antigen is unknown.

This CDR3 spans 16 amino acids. Looked up from germline, CDR1 is LNHNV and CDR2 is YYDKDF (reference sequence). J gave up 4 bases and V 0 bases, and 3 bases lay outside the gene matches. Sequenced input: naive CD4+ T cells from blood. This rearrangement joins TRBV15 to TRBJ2-1; 10 nucleotides agree with TRBD2. The TCR comes from a woman younger than 30 in good health. CDR3 sequence reads: CATSRDQLAGYNEQFF. The CDR3 region has the DNA TGTGCCACCAGCAGAGATCAACTAGCGGGGTACAATGAGCAGTTCTTC.